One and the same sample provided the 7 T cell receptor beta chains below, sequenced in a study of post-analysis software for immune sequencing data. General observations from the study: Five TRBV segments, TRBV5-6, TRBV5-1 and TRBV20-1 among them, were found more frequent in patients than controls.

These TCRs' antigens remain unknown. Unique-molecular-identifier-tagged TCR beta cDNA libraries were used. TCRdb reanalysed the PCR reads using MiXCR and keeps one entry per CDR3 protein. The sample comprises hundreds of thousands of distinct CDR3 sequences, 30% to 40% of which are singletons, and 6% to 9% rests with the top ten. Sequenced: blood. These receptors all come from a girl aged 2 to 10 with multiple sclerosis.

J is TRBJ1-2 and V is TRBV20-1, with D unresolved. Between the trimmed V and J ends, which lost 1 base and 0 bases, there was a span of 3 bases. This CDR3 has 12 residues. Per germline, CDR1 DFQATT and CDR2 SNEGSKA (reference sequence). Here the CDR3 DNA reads TGCAGTGCTAGAGGGACTAACTATGGCTACACCTTC. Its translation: CSARGTNYGYTF.

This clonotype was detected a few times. The CDR3 bases are TGTGCCAGCAGCCGGCGACAGGGCCCCTACGAGCAGTACTTC. It yields the protein CASSRRQGPYEQYF. This chain joins TRBV11-2 and TRBJ2-7; 7 bases are shared with TRBD1. The CDR3 has 14 residues. In germline, CDR1 is SGHAT, CDR2 FQNNGV. V gave up 5 bases and J gave up 2 bases; unmatched junction bases: 6.

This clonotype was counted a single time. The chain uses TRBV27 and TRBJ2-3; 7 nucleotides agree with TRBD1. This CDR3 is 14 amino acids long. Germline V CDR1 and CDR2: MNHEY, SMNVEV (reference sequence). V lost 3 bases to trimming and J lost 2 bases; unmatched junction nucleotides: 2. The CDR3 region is CASSFGTATDTQYF. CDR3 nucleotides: TGTGCCAGCAGTTTTGGGACAGCCACAGATACGCAGTATTTT.

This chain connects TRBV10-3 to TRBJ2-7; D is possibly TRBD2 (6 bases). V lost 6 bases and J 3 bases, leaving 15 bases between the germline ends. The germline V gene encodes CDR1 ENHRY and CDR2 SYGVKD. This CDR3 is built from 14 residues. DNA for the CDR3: TGTGCCATCAGGACCAATGAGGGAGGCTACGAGCAGTACTTC. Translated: CAIRTNEGGYEQYF.

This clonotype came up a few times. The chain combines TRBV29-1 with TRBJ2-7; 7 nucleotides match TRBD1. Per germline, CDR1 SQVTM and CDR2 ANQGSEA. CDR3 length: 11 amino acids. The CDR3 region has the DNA TGCAGTGCAGGGGGCTCCTACGAGCAGTACTTC. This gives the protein CSAGGSYEQYF.

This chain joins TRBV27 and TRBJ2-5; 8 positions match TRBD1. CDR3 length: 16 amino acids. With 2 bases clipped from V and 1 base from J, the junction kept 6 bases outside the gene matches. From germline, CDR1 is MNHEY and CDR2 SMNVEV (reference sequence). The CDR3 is CASSLTPTGAQETQYF. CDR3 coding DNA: TGTGCCAGCAGTTTAACCCCGACAGGGGCCCAAGAGACCCAGTACTTC.

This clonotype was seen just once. The CDR3 here is CASTEGVSYEQYF. The CDR3 DNA is TGTGCCAGCACCGAAGGAGTGTCCTACGAGCAGTACTTC. The chain is built from TRBV2 and TRBJ2-7; D not resolved. Trimming took 7 bases from V and 1 from J, leaving 11 bases between them. Germline lookup yields CDR1 SNHLY and CDR2 FYNNEI. The CDR3 has 13 amino acids.